These 19 T cell receptor beta chains share one sample of origin, sequenced in a study of OX40 agonist ivuxolimab in advanced cancers. To prepare the library, the immunoSEQ multiplex PCR assay was applied. Entries here come from immuneACCESS through TCRdb and include only in-frame sequences with V and J called. Some clones fail to appear in such tables; in the studies checked, an unresolved V gene covers under half of the shortfall, and the cause of the remainder is unknown. The sample table shows tens of thousands of clones, and approximately 94% are seen once. The biggest ten clones account for approximately 14% of the sample. The sample was CD4+ or CD8+ T cells sorted from blood, taken in a trial of the OX40 agonist ivuxolimab. The source of these receptors is an adult with an advanced solid tumor such as melanoma, head and neck, liver or kidney cancer.

This clone has only a few counts. V gene TRBV10-3 combines with J gene TRBJ1-1; the match to TRBD1 covers 10 bases. V shed 6 bases and J 5 bases; nucleotides not matched to a gene: 6. The length of the CDR3 is 14 residues. Germline assignment: CDR1 ENHRY and CDR2 SYGVKD. The CDR3 DNA is TGTGCCATCAGCGGACAGGGGGTATCTACTGAAGCTTTCTTT. Its translation: CAISGQGVSTEAFF.

The rearrangement joins TRBV5-6 to TRBJ2-7; D might be TRBD1 or TRBD2, each matching 5 bases. The V gene lost 4 bases and the J gene lost 1 base, with 9 bases spanning the gap. The CDR3 sequence is 13 residues long. Germline lookup yields CDR1 SGHDT and CDR2 YYEEEE. As DNA, the CDR3 is TGTGCCAGCAGCCTGGGACGGTCCTACGAGCAGTACTTC. This gives the protein CASSLGRSYEQYF.

V gene TRBV5-1 combines with J gene TRBJ1-1; D remains ambiguous. Trimming pared 4 bases from V and 1 base from J, leaving 8 bases between. Germline CDR1 SGHRS, CDR2 YFSETQ. CDR3 length: 13 residues. CDR3 loop: CASSTKGNTEAFF. The CDR3 nucleotides read TGCGCCAGCAGCACCAAAGGGAACACTGAAGCTTTCTTT.

This chain connects TRBV7-2 to TRBJ2-7, with 7 bases aligning to TRBD2. V lost 1 base, J lost 5 bases, and 8 bases stayed unmatched. Germline loops: CDR1 SGHTA, CDR2 FQGNSA. The CDR3 covers 15 residues. CDR3 residues: CASSLGGTKLDEQYF. The DNA for the CDR3 is TGTGCCAGCAGCTTAGGTGGGACTAAGTTGGACGAGCAGTACTTC.

The chain joins TRBV6-5 to TRBJ2-2; D perhaps matches TRBD1 (5 bases). The CDR3 is made up of 14 amino acids. Deletions cut 7 bases from V and 3 bases from J, with 12 bases between. Germline CDR1 is MNHEY and CDR2 is SVGAGI. CDR3 coding DNA: TGTGCCAGCACTTCAGGGTCCGACACCGGGGAGCTGTTTTTT. This codes for CASTSGSDTGELFF.

The count of this clone is one. This chain connects TRBV9 to TRBJ1-5; D perhaps matches TRBD1 (5 bases). Germline CDR1 SGDLS, CDR2 YYNGEE. The CDR3 has 14 residues. Trimming removed 3 bases at V and 9 bases at J, with 16 bases between. CDR3 sequence (DNA): TGTGCCAGCAGCGATGAGCCAGGGTTGTGGCCCCAGCATTTT. This sequence encodes CASSDEPGLWPQHF. Combining the CDR3 with reference TRBV9 and TRBJ1-5 gives the whole variable domain DSGVTQTPKHLITATGQRVTLRCSPRSGDLSVYWYQQSLDQGLQFLIQYYNGEERAKGNILERFSAQQFPDLHSELNLSSLELGDSALYFCASSDEPGLWPQHFGDGTRLSIL.

The rearrangement links TRBV4-3 to TRBJ2-6; TRBD2 aligns across 11 bases. The ends lost 0 bases at V and 0 bases at J; junction bases unmatched: 7. The CDR3 has 20 amino acids. The V gene's germline CDR1 is LGHNA and CDR2 YSLEER. The CDR3 DNA sequence: TGCGCCAGCAGCCAAGAGACTAGCGGGACTTTAATCTCTGGGGCCAACGTCCTGACTTTC. Amino acids: CASSQETSGTLISGANVLTF.

The chain employs TRBV4-1 and TRBJ1-2, with D uncertain. Trimming took 0 bases from V and 4 from J, leaving 9 bases between them. The germline gives CDR1 MGHRA, CDR2 YSYEKL. This CDR3 spans 14 amino acids. The CDR3 DNA reads TGCGCCAGCAGCCAAGATGGCCTGGGCTATGGCTACACCTTC. Its translation: CASSQDGLGYGYTF.

The chain combines TRBV5-6 with TRBJ1-5; D is possibly TRBD1 (5 bases). Between the trimmed V and J ends, which lost 4 bases and 7 bases, there was a span of 21 bases. Germline loops: CDR1 SGHDT, CDR2 YYEEEE. The CDR3 spans 16 residues. CDR3 in DNA: TGTGCCAGCAGCAACCGGGGGTACAGCACGGGGCAGCCCCAGCATTTT. Amino acids: CASSNRGYSTGQPQHF.

The V gene is TRBV27, the J gene TRBJ1-1, with D unresolved. The CDR3 consists of 14 residues. The germline V gene encodes CDR1 MNHEY and CDR2 SMNVEV (reference sequence). Deletions cut 6 bases from V and 4 bases from J, with 15 bases between. CDR3 in amino acids: CASRLGRAGTEAFF. CDR3 DNA sequence: TGTGCCAGCAGGTTAGGGAGGGCTGGCACTGAAGCTTTCTTT.

V gene TRBV6-6 combines with J gene TRBJ1-1; TRBD1 aligns across 8 bases. This CDR3 has 14 amino acids. V trimming: 4 bases; J trimming: 1 base; junction bases outside the gene matches: 2. Per germline, CDR1 MNHNY and CDR2 SVGAGI (reference sequence). The CDR3 DNA is TGTGCCAGCAGTTGGGACAGGCCGAACACTGAAGCTTTCTTT. It translates to CASSWDRPNTEAFF.

The chain carries TRBV4-3 and TRBJ1-2; D not certain. Trimming pared 4 bases from V and 4 bases from J, leaving 16 bases between. The CDR3 contains 15 residues. Germline V lookup: CDR1 LGHNA, CDR2 YSLEER. DNA of the CDR3: TGCGCCAGCAGCCCCAACCCCGGGGTAAGCTATGGCTACACCTTC. Protein product: CASSPNPGVSYGYTF.

V and J are TRBV7-9 and TRBJ2-1; TRBD2 agrees at 10 bases. CDR3 size: 16 residues. The V gene end was trimmed by 5 bases and the J gene end by 8 bases; junction bases not matched to a gene: 12. Germline lookup yields CDR1 SEHNR and CDR2 FQNEAQ (reference sequence). The CDR3 DNA is TGTGCCAGCAGCCGAAGAGCGGGAGGGGGGTTCGATGAGCAGTTCTTC. Its protein product is CASSRRAGGGFDEQFF.

The chain carries TRBV9 and TRBJ2-7; 8 bases map to TRBD1. V lost 4 bases to trimming and J lost 3 bases; unmatched junction nucleotides: 9. In germline, CDR1 is SGDLS, CDR2 YYNGEE. The CDR3 is 15 residues long. CDR3 region: CASSWRDRGDYEQYF. Written as DNA, the CDR3 is TGTGCCAGCAGCTGGCGAGACAGGGGAGACTACGAGCAGTACTTC. The whole variable domain, filled in from reference TRBV9 and TRBJ2-7, reads DSGVTQTPKHLITATGQRVTLRCSPRSGDLSVYWYQQSLDQGLQFLIQYYNGEERAKGNILERFSAQQFPDLHSELNLSSLELGDSALYFCASSWRDRGDYEQYFGPGTRLTVT.

This chain uses TRBV13 with TRBJ2-1; D possibly matches TRBD1 or TRBD2 (6 bases each). This CDR3 is built from 16 residues. V was shortened by 1 base and J by 6 bases, with 16 bases between the two germline ends. Germline V gene lookup returns CDR1 PRHDT and CDR2 FYEKMQ (reference sequence). The CDR3 sequence: CASSLEGGRDFNEQFF. The CDR3 DNA reads as TGTGCCAGCAGCTTAGAGGGGGGAAGGGACTTCAATGAGCAGTTCTTC.

The chain has TRBV7-6 and TRBJ2-1, with 7 bases matching TRBD2. The V gene end was trimmed by 6 bases and the J gene end by 5 bases; junction bases not matched to a gene: 10. The CDR3 length is 15 residues. Germline V gene sequence: CDR1 SGHVS, CDR2 FNYEAQ. The CDR3 loop reads CASSPHERGNNEQFF. CDR3 DNA: TGTGCCAGCAGTCCCCACGAGCGGGGCAACAATGAGCAGTTCTTC.

This clone was counted only a few times. This rearrangement joins TRBV29-1 to TRBJ1-4, with D perhaps matching TRBD1 (5 bases). Trimming took 4 bases from V and 2 from J, leaving 14 bases between them. Per germline, CDR1 SQVTM and CDR2 ANQGSEA. CDR3 size: 15 residues. This CDR3 reads CSVADSAGTNEKLFF. The CDR3 DNA reads as TGCAGCGTTGCCGACAGTGCGGGGACTAATGAAAAACTGTTTTTT.

This sequence joins TRBV11-2 and TRBJ1-2; TRBD1 matches at 10 bases. The V gene's germline CDR1 is SGHAT and CDR2 FQNNGV. The J segment lost 5 bases and the V segment lost 4 bases, leaving 13 bases of the junction unmatched. The CDR3 is 17 residues long. The CDR3 sequence is CASSSGTGAPLLYGYTF. DNA for the CDR3: TGTGCCAGCAGCTCTGGGACAGGGGCCCCACTCCTTTATGGCTACACCTTC.

Worth noting for this clone: At one end, the junction sequence differs from germline, possibly due to a read error. The chain employs TRBV7-7 and TRBJ2-1; 8 nucleotides agree with TRBD2. This CDR3 comprises 17 residues. CDR1 SSHAT and CDR2 FNYEAQ come from the germline V gene (reference sequence). The DNA for the CDR3 is TGTGCTAGCAGCTTCCTAGCGGGTCTGAGCTCCTACAATGAGCAGTTCTTC. Protein: CASSFLAGLSSYNEQFF.